One and the same sample provided the 7 T cell receptor beta chains below, sequenced in a study of cytomegalovirus exposure and HLA in healthy donors. The PCR was carried out with 60 Vbeta primers and 13 Jbeta primers. The method was immunoSEQ multiplex PCR; TCRdb's version includes in-frame clones alone and lacks a portion of them. The sample has 91,000 or so clones, approximately 80% seen once. What was sequenced was PBMCs. The receptors were gathered from a man between 25 and 39 years old in good health and CMV-seropositive.

The rearrangement uses TRBV19 and TRBJ1-6, with D possibly being TRBD1 (5 bases). The ends were cut back, 6 bases at V and 2 bases at J, with 11 bases in the middle. From germline, CDR1 is LNHDA and CDR2 SQIVND (reference sequence). This CDR3 is 15 amino acids long. CDR3 amino acids: CASRTQVTYNSPLHF. The CDR3 DNA sequence: TGTGCCAGTAGAACACAGGTCACCTATAATTCACCCCTCCACTTT. Full variable domain (missing parts from reference TRBV19 and TRBJ1-6): DGGITQSPKYLFRKEGQNVTLSCEQNLNHDAMYWYRQDPGQGLRLIYYSQIVNDFQKGDIAEGYSVSREKKESFPLTVTSAQKNPTAFYLCASRTQVTYNSPLHFGNGTRLTVT.

This clone came up a few times. The chain is built from TRBV11-2 and TRBJ1-3, with 9 bases fitting TRBD1. Germline values: CDR1 SGHAT, CDR2 FQNNGV. This CDR3 comprises 15 residues. J gave up 3 bases and V 8 bases, and 8 bases lay outside the gene matches. This chain's CDR3 is CASGGQGTSGNTIYF. CDR3 nucleotide sequence: TGTGCCAGCGGGGGACAGGGCACCAGTGGAAACACCATATATTTT.

The rearrangement uses TRBV27 and TRBJ2-3, with 13 positions matching TRBD2. Trimming cost V 7 bases and J 4 bases; bases outside gene matches: 5. The germline CDR1 and CDR2 sequences are MNHEY and SMNVEV (reference sequence). The CDR3 extends over 15 amino acids. DNA of the CDR3: TGTGCCAGCACCCGGACTAGCGGGAGTTCAGATACGCAGTATTTT. Protein product: CASTRTSGSSDTQYF.

The chain has TRBV7-3 and TRBJ1-3, with a weak D call TRBD1 (6 bases). V lost 0 bases to trimming and J lost 4 bases, with 16 bases between them. The length of the CDR3 is 17 residues. Germline V gene sequence: CDR1 SGHTA, CDR2 FQGTGA. DNA for the CDR3: TGTGCCAGCAGCTTAACAGGGGCAGGGGCGTACGGAAACACCATATATTTT. Its translation is CASSLTGAGAYGNTIYF.

V gene TRBV18 combines with J gene TRBJ1-1; 7 bases agree with TRBD1. V was pared by 1 base and J by 4 bases, with 6 bases of the junction left unmatched. This CDR3 has 15 residues. Germline V gene lookup returns CDR1 KGHSH and CDR2 LQKENI. This chain's CDR3 is CASSPQGAWSTEAFF. CDR3 DNA sequence: TGTGCCAGCTCACCACAGGGGGCTTGGAGCACTGAAGCTTTCTTT.

DNA of the CDR3: TGTGCCAGCAGCCTTACAGGGTACGAGCAGTACTTC. Protein product: CASSLTGYEQYF. The rearrangement uses TRBV11-3 and TRBJ2-7, with D perhaps matching TRBD1 (6 bases). In germline, CDR1 is SGHNT, CDR2 YENEEA. This CDR3 region has 12 residues. Trimming left V 5 bases short and J 4 bases short, with 9 bases between. Full variable domain (remainder filled in from reference TRBV11-3 and TRBJ2-7): EAGVVQSPRYKIIEKKQPVAFWCNPISGHNTLYWYLQNLGQGPELLIRYENEEAVDDSQLPKDRFSAERLKGVDSTLKIQPAELGDSAVYLCASSLTGYEQYFGPGTRLTVT.

The CDR3 DNA reads as TGTGCCAGCAGCTTAGTTGGACTACGCAATGAGCAGTTCTTC. Its translation: CASSLVGLRNEQFF. The chain combines TRBV7-6 with TRBJ2-1, with a possible D match to TRBD2 (6 bases). The CDR3 covers 14 residues. Trimming removed 1 base at V and 6 bases at J, with 10 bases between. The V gene's germline CDR1 is SGHVS and CDR2 FNYEAQ.